This TCR beta chain was identified during a study of blood T cells in healthy people across ages. Findings and limits, study-wide: A strong correlation between TCR beta diversity and naive T cell percentage was seen. More naive CD4+ cells and higher diversity were found in long-lived than in aged donors.

A J-beta primer mix and a sample-barcoded 5' primer were used in a second PCR of roughly 6 to 11 cycles. TCRdb reanalysed the 5' RACE reads using MiXCR and keeps one entry per CDR3 protein. There are about 1.1 million distinct CDR3 sequences in the sample; roughly two fifths occur only once, and under 15% lies in the top ten. This clonotype was found a few times. Its antigen is unknown. V was clipped by 10 bases and J by 7 bases, with 20 bases between them. This CDR3 spans 14 amino acids. Germline V lookup: CDR1 MNHNY, CDR2 SVGAGI (reference sequence). Input material: blood. This chain uses TRBV6-6 with TRBJ2-1; no reliable D call. The origin of this receptor is a young man in good health. CDR3 in amino acids: CATRAPGLGNEQFF. The CDR3 coding sequence is TGTGCCACCCGCGCCCCCGGTCTTGGGAATGAGCAGTTCTTC.